These 7 T cell receptor beta chains share one sample of origin, sequenced in a study of blood T cell repertoires in COVID-19 (TCRdb year 2020). Libraries came from the immunoSEQ multiplex PCR assay. TCRdb mirrors the immuneACCESS table, restricted to in-frame sequences. Some clones are absent from its copies; in checked studies, under half trace to an unresolved V gene, and the reason for the others is unknown. This sample has under 200,000 clones in its table, and roughly 80% of those were observed once. Jointly, the top ten make up approximately 4.7% of the sample. Sequenced: PBMCs or T cells enriched from blood (not recorded which). The receptors were sampled from a woman aged 60 to 75 with acute COVID-19.

The gene calls are TRBV24-1 and TRBJ1-1, with TRBD1 as a possible D gene (5 bases). CDR1 KGHDR and CDR2 SFDVKD come from the germline V gene. The length of the CDR3 is 13 residues. Trimming removed 3 bases at V and 7 bases at J, with 11 bases between. This CDR3 reads CATSDPGLSEAFF. The CDR3 DNA reads as TGTGCCACCAGTGATCCAGGGCTAAGTGAAGCTTTCTTT.

The chain couples TRBV9 to TRBJ2-7; D might be TRBD1 (6 bases). Germline V gene lookup returns CDR1 SGDLS and CDR2 YYNGEE. The CDR3 totals 15 residues. Trimming left V 1 base short and J 4 bases short, with 15 bases between. The CDR3 bases are TGTGCCAGCAGCGTACGCAGCCCAGGGGATTACGAGCAGTACTTC. This translates into CASSVRSPGDYEQYF.

The V call is TRBV27, the J call TRBJ1-2; D gene uncertain. V lost 5 bases, J lost 5 bases, and 12 bases lay in between. The CDR3 loop spans 13 amino acids. Germline-derived CDR1 and CDR2 are MNHEY and SMNVEV (reference sequence). Written as DNA, the CDR3 is TGTGCCAGCAGTCCACGACGGGATTATGGCTACACCTTC. Protein sequence: CASSPRRDYGYTF.

This chain joins TRBV5-1 and TRBJ2-5; 9 bases agree with TRBD1. The length of the CDR3 is 14 residues. With V trimmed by 4 bases and J by 4 bases, 5 bases remained unmatched. Germline V gene sequence: CDR1 SGHRS, CDR2 YFSETQ. The CDR3 DNA reads as TGCGCCAGCAGCGGAAGGGACAGGGCAGAGACCCAGTACTTC. This codes for CASSGRDRAETQYF.

The chain uses TRBV28 and TRBJ1-2; TRBD1 aligns across 12 bases. This CDR3 comprises 15 residues. In germline, CDR1 is MDHEN, CDR2 SYDVKM. The J segment lost 7 bases and the V segment lost 5 bases, leaving 8 bases of the junction unmatched. CDR3 sequence reads: CASSPQGQGASGYTF. In DNA, the CDR3 is TGTGCCAGCAGTCCGCAGGGACAGGGGGCGAGTGGCTACACCTTC.

The chain joins TRBV7-2 to TRBJ1-2; no firm D call. The V end was cut by 4 bases, the J end by 4 bases, with 10 bases between. Germline V lookup: CDR1 SGHTA, CDR2 FQGNSA. The CDR3 length is 13 residues. The CDR3 coding sequence is TGTGCCAGCAGCTCAACGTACGGCTATGGCTACACCTTC. Its translation is CASSSTYGYGYTF.

Note on this clone: Other nucleotide sequences from this sample produce the same CDR3. V gene TRBV14 combines with J gene TRBJ1-1, with D unclear. The CDR3 spans 11 residues. V lost 1 base and J 6 bases, leaving 3 bases between the germline ends. Germline V gene data show CDR1 as SGHDN and CDR2 as FVKESK. In DNA form, the CDR3 reads TGTGCCAGCAGCCAAGTATCTGAAGCTTTCTTT. Amino acid sequence: CASSQVSEAFF.